This T cell receptor beta chain was captured in a study of STAT5B mutations in CD4+ large granular lymphocyte leukemia (dated by TCRdb to the early 2020s). About the investigation overall: Among the healthy controls, the CDR3 'QG' motif was associated with a particular HLA allele. The study compared the TCRbeta repertoires of patients with CD4+ T-cell large granular lymphocyte leukemia against the TCRbeta repertoires of healthy blood donors. The purity of purified fractions was confirmed by flow cytometry on FACSCanto II or FACSVerse to exceed 95% among lymphocytes. The study at large found these results: The data were not HLA-matched, and the higher clonality in CD4+ T-LGLL than in CD8+ T-LGLL could be due to the relatively small sample size. Main leukemic clonotypes were private to each patient, although roughly 25% appeared at low frequency in other patients' non-leukemic repertoires. Compared with healthy CD4+ repertoires, CD4-sorted patient repertoires appeared more clonal, and this difference remained even after the putative leukemic clones were removed. TRBV06-family usage was enriched among the top patient clones (8/27) compared with healthy controls (2/35).

Note on this clone: The antigen this receptor binds is unknown. Base quality data are lacking; no much larger clone is found one base away.

Its CDR3 holds 14 amino acids, cysteine through phenylalanine. Just the 42-base CDR3 DNA is kept, in frame starting at base 1. Germline trimming: 6 bases from V, 3 bases from J; junction bases outside gene matches: 6. The germline V gene provides CDR1 ENHRY and CDR2 SYGVKD. Healthy controls were 37 blood donors whose buffy coats came from the Finnish Red Cross blood service. All TCR-sequenced material derived from peripheral blood: patient blood samples and healthy donor buffy coats. Peripheral blood mononuclear cells were isolated by Ficoll-Hypaque gradient centrifugation. For the healthy controls, CD4+ cells were obtained from buffy coats by magnetic purification. Genomic DNA was extracted using the Gentra Puregene Cell and Tissue kit, and a Qubit 2.0 fluorometer was used to quantify it. The immunoSEQ assay at survey resolution was applied to genomic DNA for sequencing of TCRbeta rearrangements. As for the original processing: A lowest detectable productive clonotype frequency of 2.59 x 10-5 was observed in the TCR sequencing data. Analyses included only productive TCRbeta rearrangements, meaning complete and in-frame sequences. The clonality of each sample was calculated as Simpson clonality in the immunoSEQ Analyzer version 3.0. Clones were binned by frequency as very rare, small, medium, large (1-20%) or hyperexpanded (>20%). Generation probabilities were estimated with OLGA 1.2.3, V-gene circos plots were generated with VDJtools, specificities were searched for in VDJdb, and CDR3 motifs were identified with GLIPH. TCRdb provides this immuneACCESS table in a form limited to in-frame rearrangements. Some clones are lacking; in checked studies, under half of them reflect an unresolved V gene, and why the rest are absent is not known. V and J calls and clone size come straight from that table; D and trimming were deduced from the DNA. The sample table records 40,000 to 45,000 clones; about 81% of these occur just once. 0.3% to 0.45% of the sample goes to the ten largest clones.

This sequence was found in a human donor in good health. The source material was CD4+ T cells from blood buffy coats. The receptor chain draws on TRBV10-3 and TRBJ1-1; TRBD1 fits 8 bases in the junction. This receptor carries the CDR3 CAIRGDRTYTEAFF. The DNA reads as follows: TGTGCCATCAGAGGGGACAGGACCTACACTGAAGCTTTCTTT.